This T cell receptor (beta chain) appears in the sequencing data of a study of blood T cell repertoires in COVID-19. Profiling relied on immunoSEQ multiplex PCR, and the TCRdb table lists in-frame clones only, not all of them. The table includes some 96,000 clones, 70% to 80% detected once. The CDR3 totals 15 residues. With 4 bases removed from V and 1 base from J, the gap between germline ends came to 9 bases. Germline V CDR1 and CDR2: SGHRS, YFSETQ. The rearrangement joins TRBV5-1 to TRBJ2-6; tentative D call: TRBD1 (5 bases). The receptor was derived from a woman in her sixties or seventies with acute or convalescent COVID-19. Sequenced sample: peripheral blood. The CDR3 bases are TGCGCCAGCAGCCGCACAGGATCTGGGGCCAACGTCCTGACTTTC. This codes for CASSRTGSGANVLTF.